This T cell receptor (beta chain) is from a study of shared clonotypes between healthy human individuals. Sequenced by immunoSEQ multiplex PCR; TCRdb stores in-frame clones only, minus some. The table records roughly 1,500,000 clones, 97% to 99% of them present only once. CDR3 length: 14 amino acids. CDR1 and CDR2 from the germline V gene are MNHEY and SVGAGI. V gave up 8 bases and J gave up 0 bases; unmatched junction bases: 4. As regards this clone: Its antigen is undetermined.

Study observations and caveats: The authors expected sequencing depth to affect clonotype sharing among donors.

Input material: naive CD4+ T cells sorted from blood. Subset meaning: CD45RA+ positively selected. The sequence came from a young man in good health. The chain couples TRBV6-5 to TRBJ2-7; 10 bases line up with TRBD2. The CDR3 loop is CASRTSGASYEQYF. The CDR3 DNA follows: TGTGCCAGCCGTACTAGCGGGGCCTCCTACGAGCAGTACTTC.